The T cell receptor (beta chain) under discussion was sequenced for a study of blood T cell repertoires in COVID-19. Whole-study context: Both acute and convalescent COVID-19 samples were obtained from the United States, Italy and Spain. T cells, B-cell-depleted T cells, or PBMCs supplied cDNA or gDNA.

Per the original methods: Amplifying reference gene primers gave estimates of nucleated cell counts. Measured with immunoSEQ multiplex PCR; TCRdb has only the in-frame clones, and not every one. Clonal size and the V and J genes are those of that table, whereas D and trimming came from the DNA. The table lists 300,000 to 450,000 clones, 70% to 90% of them singletons. The CDR3 sequence is 16 residues long. Sequenced input: peripheral blood. The source is a human donor in a cohort sampled during active COVID-19. The rearrangement links TRBV21-1 to TRBJ2-7; the DNA was not compared with TRBD2, the D call given in the table. TRBV21-1 is classified as a pseudogene. The CDR3 is CASSKALTGGRYEQYF. The CDR3 nucleotides are TGTGCCAGCAGCAAAGCCCTGACGGGGGGACGTTACGAGCAGTACTTC.